Below are 29 T cell receptor beta chains sequenced from a single sample in a study of Ad26.COV2.S vaccination and SARS-CoV-2 variants. Treatment here: about 20 received Ad26.COV2.S at low or high dose, single or two shots; about 5 received placebo; per-sample allocation not given. Repertoires come from day 63 after the first vaccine or placebo injection. Libraries were prepared by immunoSEQ multiplex PCR; TCRdb keeps only in-frame clonotypes and omits some of them. The sample carries hundreds of thousands of clones, approximately 86% recorded once. This sample comprised peripheral blood, obtained in a trial of Ad26.COV2.S vaccine versus placebo. These receptors all stem from a person aged 18-65 years who received the Ad26.COV2.S COVID-19 vaccine or a placebo.

This sequence joins TRBV27 and TRBJ2-1, with TRBD2 matching 12 bases. Germline CDR1 and CDR2: MNHEY and SMNVEV (reference sequence). V gave up 0 bases and J gave up 1 base; unmatched junction bases: 1. This CDR3 spans 17 amino acids. CDR3 nucleotides: TGTGCCAGCAGTTTATCAACTAGCGGGGGGTCCTACAATGAGCAGTTCTTC. This translates into CASSLSTSGGSYNEQFF.

V is TRBV27 and J is TRBJ2-7; 8 bases line up with TRBD1. V gave up 4 bases and J gave up 2 bases; unmatched junction bases: 7. The CDR3 sequence is 15 residues long. The germline V gene has CDR1 MNHEY and CDR2 SMNVEV (reference sequence). CDR3 loop: CASSYLQGAPYEQYF. The CDR3 DNA reads TGTGCCAGCAGTTATCTTCAGGGGGCCCCCTACGAGCAGTACTTC.

The chain couples TRBV5-6 to TRBJ1-5; a weak D match, TRBD1 (6 bases). CDR1 and CDR2 from the germline V gene are SGHDT and YYEEEE. Trimming cost V 0 bases and J 7 bases, with 8 bases left between them. CDR3 length equals 13 residues. This CDR3 is CASSLEGVQPQHF. The CDR3, as DNA: TGTGCCAGCAGCTTGGAGGGGGTCCAGCCCCAGCATTTT.

CDR3 amino acids: CASTGGVWGYTF. Written as DNA, the CDR3 is TGTGCCAGCACTGGGGGGGTCTGGGGCTACACCTTC. The chain joins TRBV25-1 to TRBJ1-2, with D maybe TRBD1 (5 bases). Per the germline V gene, CDR1 is MGHDK and CDR2 is SYGVNS. Trimming left V 7 bases short and J 8 bases short, with 14 bases between. The CDR3 consists of 12 residues.

The gene calls are TRBV4-3 and TRBJ1-6; no clear D gene. This CDR3 is 13 amino acids long. Trimming shortened V by 0 bases and J by 10 bases, and 7 bases separated the two germline ends. Per the germline V gene, CDR1 is LGHNA and CDR2 is YSLEER. The CDR3 spells CASSQDGYSPLHF. The CDR3 nucleotides read TGCGCCAGCAGCCAAGATGGGTACTCACCCCTCCACTTT.

The chain uses TRBV3-1 (or the pseudogene TRBV3-2) and TRBJ1-5; a possible D gene is TRBD1 (6 bases). This CDR3 has 16 amino acids. Germline values: CDR1 LGHDT, CDR2 YNNKEL (reference sequence). Trimming left V 1 base short and J 7 bases short, with 17 bases between. The CDR3 DNA follows: TGTGCCAGCAGCCAAGGATACAGGGCGATCGGGCAGCCCCAGCATTTT. Amino acids: CASSQGYRAIGQPQHF.

This clone was seen just once. The genes are TRBV28 and TRBJ2-7, with TRBD1 identical over 8 bases. The CDR3 is 15 amino acids. CDR1 and CDR2 from the germline V gene are MDHEN and SYDVKM. Trimming at V came to 4 bases and at J to 7 bases, leaving 12 bases not matched to a gene. Here the CDR3 reads CASSSTDRGALEQYF. CDR3 sequence (DNA): TGTGCCAGCAGTTCAACCGACAGGGGCGCCTTGGAGCAGTACTTC.

The chain couples TRBV4-2 to TRBJ2-7; D remains unclear. Germline V gene sequence: CDR1 LGHNA, CDR2 YNFKEQ. The CDR3 consists of 13 residues. The V end lost 5 bases, the J end lost 5 bases, and 13 bases lay between the germline ends. The CDR3 is CASSEVGTNEQYF. The CDR3 nucleotides read TGTGCCAGCAGCGAAGTCGGAACGAACGAGCAGTACTTC.

V gene TRBV9 combines with J gene TRBJ2-7; 7 nucleotides align to TRBD1. V was clipped by 0 bases and J by 7 bases; unmatched bases: 10. Germline-derived CDR1 and CDR2 are SGDLS and YYNGEE. CDR3 size: 15 residues. The CDR3 nucleotides read TGTGCCAGCAGCGTAGGAACAGGGGCTTCGGGGGAGCAGTACTTC. It codes for CASSVGTGASGEQYF.

This clone has only a few counts. This chain uses TRBV7-9 with TRBJ1-5; D not resolved. CDR3 length: 12 residues. V was trimmed by 1 base and J by 11 bases, leaving 9 bases between them. CDR1 and CDR2 (germline): SEHNR, FQNEAQ (reference sequence). CDR3 coding DNA: TGTGCCAGCAGCTTAGATTTCCGGGCCCAGCATTTT. It yields the protein CASSLDFRAQHF. The full variable domain, in which reference TRBV7-9 and TRBJ1-5 provide the parts outside the CDR3, is DTGVSQNPRHKITKRGQNVTFRCDPISEHNRLYWYRQTLGQGPEFLTYFQNEAQLEKSRLLSDRFSAERPKGSFSTLEIQRTEQGDSAMYLCASSLDFRAQHFGDGTRLSIL.

This chain uses TRBV14 with TRBJ2-3; the match to TRBD1 covers 9 bases. The V and J ends lost 4 bases and 7 bases, in that order; junction bases with no gene match: 9. Per the germline V gene, CDR1 is SGHDN and CDR2 is FVKESK. This CDR3 spans 15 amino acids. In DNA, the CDR3 is TGTGCCAGCAGCCCGCTTGGAGACAGGGGGAATACGCAGTATTTT. Amino acid sequence: CASSPLGDRGNTQYF. Combining the CDR3 with reference TRBV14 and TRBJ2-3 gives the whole variable domain EAGVTQFPSHSVIEKGQTVTLRCDPISGHDNLYWYRRVMGKEIKFLLHFVKESKQDESGMPNNRFLAERTGGTYSTLKVQPAELEDSGVYFCASSPLGDRGNTQYFGPGTRLTVL.

This clone was recorded once. The chain combines TRBV5-1 with TRBJ2-3, with a weak D call TRBD2 (5 bases). V shed 0 bases and J shed 6 bases, with 14 bases lying between them. CDR1 and CDR2 from the germline V gene are SGHRS and YFSETQ. The CDR3 is 15 amino acids. The CDR3 here is CASSLEAGGQDTQYF. The CDR3 bases are TGCGCCAGCAGCTTGGAGGCGGGTGGGCAGGATACGCAGTATTTT.

This clone appeared once. The chain is built from TRBV6-2 or TRBV6-3 and TRBJ1-6; the match to TRBD1 covers 10 bases. Germline lookup yields CDR1 MNHEY and CDR2 SVGEGT. Losses at the gene ends were 5 bases for V and 2 bases for J; bases not matched to a gene: 3. CDR3 size: 16 residues. The CDR3 DNA follows: TGTGCCAGCAGTCTTGGACAGGGGGCCTATAATTCACCCCTCCACTTT. It yields the protein CASSLGQGAYNSPLHF.

The V and J genes are TRBV5-4 and TRBJ2-2; D tentatively reads TRBD1 or TRBD2 (5 bases each). CDR1 and CDR2 (germline): SGHNT, YYREEE (reference sequence). The CDR3 has 15 residues. The V end was cut by 4 bases, the J end by 3 bases, with 13 bases between. The CDR3 DNA is TGTGCCAGCAGCCCTCGGGACCCTTACACCGGGGAGCTGTTTTTT. Translating it yields CASSPRDPYTGELFF.

The chain combines TRBV18 with TRBJ2-1; 12 bases align to TRBD2. CDR3 length: 15 amino acids. Germline V gene sequence: CDR1 KGHSH, CDR2 LQKENI. V gave up 3 bases and J gave up 9 bases; unmatched junction bases: 6. CDR3 sequence (DNA): TGTGCCAGCTCACCGACTAGCGGGAGCCTCGTTGAGCAGTTCTTC. Translation gives CASSPTSGSLVEQFF.

This clone was observed a single time. The chain employs TRBV19 and TRBJ2-5; 13 bases agree with TRBD2. V shed 6 bases and J 5 bases; nucleotides not matched to a gene: 9. Germline loops: CDR1 LNHDA, CDR2 SQIVND (reference sequence). This CDR3 comprises 16 residues. The CDR3 region has the DNA TGTGCCAGTAGCCTCCCGGGACTAGCGGGGAAGGAGACCCAGTACTTC. This translates into CASSLPGLAGKETQYF.

The J gene is TRBJ2-3, the V gene TRBV3-1 (or the pseudogene TRBV3-2); weak D call: TRBD1 (5 bases). The CDR3 has 16 amino acids. Trimming took off 0 bases at V and 4 bases at J, with 14 bases between the two ends. The germline CDR1 and CDR2 sequences are LGHDT and YNNKEL (reference sequence). The CDR3 sequence is CASSQEGRRVSDTQYF. The CDR3 DNA reads as TGTGCCAGCAGCCAAGAGGGGCGCAGGGTTTCAGATACGCAGTATTTT.

This rearrangement joins TRBV28 to TRBJ1-1; D gene unclear. Germline CDR1 MDHEN, CDR2 SYDVKM. Trimming stripped 6 bases from V and 1 base from J, with 15 bases between. The CDR3 is 15 residues long. The CDR3: CASRTPPGTNTEAFF. In DNA form, the CDR3 reads TGTGCCAGCAGGACCCCTCCGGGTACGAACACTGAAGCTTTCTTT.

CDR3 nucleotides: TGCGCCAGCAGCCCCCCAGGGACACGCACCTACGAGCAGTACTTC. Its translation: CASSPPGTRTYEQYF. The chain is built from TRBV4-3 and TRBJ2-7; tentatively, D is TRBD1 (6 bases). The CDR3 is 15 amino acids. Germline CDR1 is LGHNA and CDR2 is YSLEER. V lost 4 bases and J 2 bases, leaving 15 bases between the germline ends.

V gene TRBV28 combines with J gene TRBJ1-2, with 9 nucleotides matching TRBD1. CDR1 and CDR2 (germline): MDHEN, SYDVKM. The CDR3 is made up of 15 amino acids. V trimming: 5 bases; J trimming: 2 bases; junction bases outside the gene matches: 6. The CDR3 coding sequence is TGTGCCAGCAGTCTCGATACAGGGGGCAACTATGGCTACACCTTC. Its translation is CASSLDTGGNYGYTF.

The CDR3, as DNA: TGTGCCACCAGTGGTGTGGCGGGGGTAACGGATGAGCAGTTCTTC. Translated, it gives CATSGVAGVTDEQFF. This chain links TRBV24-1 with TRBJ2-1, with 7 bases aligning to TRBD2. The junction had 11 bases not matched to a gene; V was cut back by 5 bases and J by 8 bases. The CDR3 runs 15 residues. Germline V gene lookup returns CDR1 KGHDR and CDR2 SFDVKD.

The chain employs TRBV7-8 and TRBJ2-1; TRBD2 agrees at 7 bases. V lost 2 bases to trimming and J lost 1 base; unmatched junction nucleotides: 2. Per the germline V gene, CDR1 is SGHVS and CDR2 is FQNEAQ. The CDR3 runs to 15 residues. Written as DNA, the CDR3 is TGTGCCAGCAGCTTAATCGGGGGGTCCTACAATGAGCAGTTCTTC. Translated: CASSLIGGSYNEQFF.

The chain couples TRBV3-1 (or the pseudogene TRBV3-2) to TRBJ2-4; the match to TRBD1 covers 9 bases. The J segment lost 1 base and the V segment lost 1 base, leaving 11 bases of the junction unmatched. Looked up from germline, CDR1 is LGHDT and CDR2 is YNNKEL (reference sequence). CDR3 size: 19 residues. The CDR3 region has the DNA TGTGCCAGCAGCCAAGGGGGACAGGGTTTTATCCTGGCCAAAAACATTCAGTACTTC. Translated: CASSQGGQGFILAKNIQYF.

The chain carries TRBV6-1 and TRBJ1-1, with 8 nucleotides matching TRBD1. Germline-derived CDR1 and CDR2 are MNHNS and SASEGT. This CDR3 is built from 13 residues. V lost 3 bases, J lost 4 bases, and 1 base stayed unmatched. The DNA of the CDR3 is TGTGCCAGCAGTGACGACAGGGGCACTGAAGCTTTCTTT. It specifies CASSDDRGTEAFF.

This clone came up once. The J gene is TRBJ1-2, the V gene TRBV6-5; D ambiguous. The CDR3 length is 14 residues. Trimming pared 0 bases from V and 2 bases from J, leaving 7 bases between. Germline-derived CDR1 and CDR2 are MNHEY and SVGAGI. In DNA form, the CDR3 reads TGTGCCAGCAGTTACTCGAAAGGGAACTATGGCTACACCTTC. This sequence encodes CASSYSKGNYGYTF.

The chain employs TRBV12-3 or TRBV12-4 and TRBJ1-2; the D is unclear. CDR3 size: 13 residues. V lost 2 bases and J lost 4, with 8 bases in between. The CDR3 bases are TGTGCCAGCAGTTTAAGCCGGACCTATGGCTACACCTTC. Its translation is CASSLSRTYGYTF.

This sequence joins TRBV28 and TRBJ1-5; no firm D call. Per the germline V gene, CDR1 is MDHEN and CDR2 is SYDVKM. Trimming took off 5 bases at V and 4 bases at J, with 12 bases between the two ends. This CDR3 is built from 14 residues. In DNA, the CDR3 is TGTGCCAGCAGTCCTGGTGGCAGTAATCAGCCCCAGCATTTT. Protein product: CASSPGGSNQPQHF.

CDR3 in amino acids: CASSFLGNSNQPQHF. CDR3 sequence (DNA): TGTGCCAGCAGCTTTTTGGGGAATAGCAATCAGCCCCAGCATTTT. J is TRBJ1-5 and V is TRBV7-2; no clear D gene. Germline values: CDR1 SGHTA, CDR2 FQGNSA. The ends were cut back, 3 bases at V and 0 bases at J, with 9 bases in the middle. This CDR3 has 15 residues.

This chain connects TRBV9 to TRBJ2-3; D might be TRBD2 (5 bases). Germline CDR1 SGDLS, CDR2 YYNGEE. The CDR3 runs to 16 residues. Trimming removed 0 bases from V and 5 bases from J, with 16 bases in between. The CDR3 nucleotides are TGTGCCAGCAGCGTAGATGAGGGATCCCTGGGAGATACGCAGTATTTT. Its translation: CASSVDEGSLGDTQYF.